These 21 T cell receptor beta chains originate from one sample sequenced in a study of cytomegalovirus exposure and HLA in healthy donors. The PCR had 60 Vbeta and 13 Jbeta primers. This table comes from immunoSEQ multiplex PCR, and its TCRdb copy is limited to in-frame clones, with some not included. This table holds about 200,000 clones, around 85% found once. Source material: PBMCs. Every receptor here comes from a woman between 50 and 59 years old in good health and CMV-seronegative.

As concerns this clone: The sample has other DNA sequences that encode this CDR3 too. The J gene is TRBJ2-1, the V gene TRBV4-2; TRBD1 is a possible D gene (6 bases). The CDR3 is 15 amino acids. Trimming took 3 bases from V and 0 from J, leaving 9 bases between them. Looked up from germline, CDR1 is LGHNA and CDR2 is YNFKEQ. CDR3 sequence: CASSQRGSSYNEQFF. CDR3 DNA: TGTGCCAGCAGCCAGAGGGGGAGCTCCTACAATGAGCAGTTCTTC.

This sequence joins TRBV7-8 and TRBJ1-1; no clear D. Trimming left V 4 bases short and J 0 bases short, with 15 bases between. Looked up from germline, CDR1 is SGHVS and CDR2 is FQNEAQ. The CDR3 is 16 residues long. The CDR3 sequence: CASSSEGNLMNTEAFF. CDR3 in DNA: TGTGCCAGCAGCTCCGAGGGCAACCTAATGAACACTGAAGCTTTCTTT. The whole variable domain, filled in from reference TRBV7-8 and TRBJ1-1, reads GAGVSQSPRYKVAKRGQDVALRCDPISGHVSLFWYQQALGQGPEFLTYFQNEAQLDKSGLPSDRFFAERPEGSVSTLKIQRTQQEDSAVYLCASSSEGNLMNTEAFFGQGTRLTVV.

The chain links TRBV7-9 to TRBJ2-3; 10 bases match TRBD2. The CDR3 contains 16 residues. From germline, CDR1 is SEHNR and CDR2 FQNEAQ (reference sequence). Germline trimming cut 5 bases from V and 2 bases from J; bases unmatched to any gene: 7. This chain's CDR3 is CASSPSSGSYTDTQYF. CDR3 coding DNA: TGTGCCAGCAGCCCCTCTAGCGGGAGCTACACAGATACGCAGTATTTT.

The V call is TRBV5-1, the J call TRBJ2-1; 8 positions agree with TRBD2. Germline lookup yields CDR1 SGHRS and CDR2 YFSETQ. With V trimmed by 2 bases and J by 0 bases, 1 base remained unmatched. The CDR3 is 15 residues long. The CDR3 protein is CASSFSGSSYNEQFF. The CDR3 DNA reads TGCGCCAGCAGCTTCAGCGGGAGCTCCTACAATGAGCAGTTCTTC.

The chain combines TRBV27 with TRBJ2-5; TRBD2 agrees at 9 bases. V trimming: 2 bases; J trimming: 5 bases; junction bases outside the gene matches: 12. The germline V gene encodes CDR1 MNHEY and CDR2 SMNVEV (reference sequence). The CDR3 is made up of 17 amino acids. CDR3 sequence reads: CASSLQRAGGPGETQYF. For the CDR3, the DNA is TGTGCCAGCAGTTTACAAAGGGCGGGAGGGCCGGGGGAGACCCAGTACTTC.

This chain connects TRBV4-1 to TRBJ2-1; TRBD1 matches 11 bases. The CDR3 loop spans 15 amino acids. Per the germline V gene, CDR1 is MGHRA and CDR2 is YSYEKL. J gave up 8 bases and V 1 base, and 4 bases lay outside the gene matches. CDR3 nucleotide sequence: TGCGCCAGCAGCCAAGTGAGGACAGGGGGCTATGAGCAGTTCTTC. This codes for CASSQVRTGGYEQFF.

The chain links TRBV18 to TRBJ2-7; D is possibly TRBD2 (5 bases). Germline CDR1 reads KGHSH; CDR2 reads LQKENI. The CDR3 covers 13 residues. V lost 1 base and J 5 bases, leaving 9 bases between the germline ends. The CDR3 spells CASSPRGPNEQYF. The CDR3 nucleotides read TGTGCCAGCTCACCACGAGGGCCCAACGAGCAGTACTTC. The complete variable domain, with remaining parts taken from reference TRBV18 and TRBJ2-7, reads NAGVMQNPRHLVRRRGQEARLRCSPMKGHSHVYWYRQLPEEGLKFMVYLQKENIIDESGMPKERFSAEFPKEGPSILRIQQVVRGDSAAYFCASSPRGPNEQYFGPGTRLTVT.

This chain's CDR3 is CASSPLAGGTHSYNEQFF. For the CDR3, the DNA is TGTGCCAGCAGCCCGCTAGCGGGAGGGACGCACTCCTACAATGAGCAGTTCTTC. This rearrangement joins TRBV13 to TRBJ2-1, with 12 bases that match TRBD2. CDR1 PRHDT and CDR2 FYEKMQ come from the germline V gene (reference sequence). This CDR3 has 18 residues. The V gene end was trimmed by 5 bases and the J gene end by 0 bases; junction bases not matched to a gene: 8. The variable domain in full, completed from reference TRBV13 and TRBJ2-1, reads AAGVIQSPRHLIKEKRETATLKCYPIPRHDTVYWYQQGPGQDPQFLISFYEKMQSDKGSIPDRFSAQQFSDYHSELNMSSLELGDSALYFCASSPLAGGTHSYNEQFFGPGTRLTVL.

V is TRBV28 and J is TRBJ2-7; 8 positions agree with TRBD2. Germline assignment: CDR1 MDHEN and CDR2 SYDVKM. The junction had 4 bases not matched to a gene; V was cut back by 7 bases and J by 2 bases. CDR3 length: 13 residues. CDR3 nucleotide sequence: TGTGCCAGCACCAGCGGGAGCACCTACGAGCAGTACTTC. Its translation is CASTSGSTYEQYF.

The chain combines TRBV6-4 with TRBJ2-2; a possible D gene is TRBD2 (5 bases). This CDR3 has 13 residues. Between the trimmed V and J ends, which lost 3 bases and 3 bases, there was a span of 5 bases. Per the germline V gene, CDR1 is MRHNA and CDR2 is SNTAGT. The CDR3 reads CASSERDTGELFF. The DNA of the CDR3 is TGTGCCAGCAGTGAGCGGGACACCGGGGAGCTGTTTTTT.

The J gene is TRBJ2-3, the V gene TRBV29-1; tentative D call: TRBD2 (5 bases). V dropped 4 bases and J dropped 2 bases, with 16 bases sitting between them. The CDR3 loop spans 15 amino acids. Germline CDR1 and CDR2: SQVTM and ANQGSEA. The CDR3 nucleotides read TGCAGCGTTGGTTCGAGCGGATCTTTCACAGATACGCAGTATTTT. Residues: CSVGSSGSFTDTQYF.

This clone has just a few counts. The chain uses TRBV30 and TRBJ1-5; 7 bases are a match to TRBD1. Germline-derived CDR1 and CDR2 are GTSNPN and SVGIG (reference sequence). This CDR3 has 12 residues. The ends lost 7 bases at V and 5 bases at J; junction bases unmatched: 5. The CDR3, as DNA: TGTGCCTTCGACAGGGTCGATCAGCCCCAGCATTTT. This sequence encodes CAFDRVDQPQHF.

This chain joins TRBV10-3 and TRBJ2-7; 8 nucleotides align to TRBD1. The CDR3 runs to 14 residues. Trimming took 5 bases from V and 3 from J; bases not matched to a gene: 6. Germline CDR1 reads ENHRY; CDR2 reads SYGVKD. In nucleotides, the CDR3 is TGTGCCATCAGTAACCAGGGGGCTGGCTACGAGCAGTACTTC. This gives the protein CAISNQGAGYEQYF.

V usage is TRBV11-2 and J usage is TRBJ1-1, with 7 bases that match TRBD1. The CDR3 has 13 amino acids. Per germline, CDR1 SGHAT and CDR2 FQNNGV. V lost 4 bases to trimming and J lost 11 bases; unmatched junction nucleotides: 10. In nucleotides, the CDR3 is TGTGCCAGCAGCTCTTCGACAGGGATTACGGCTTTCTTT. Protein: CASSSSTGITAFF.

The chain uses TRBV7-3 and TRBJ1-1; the D is unclear. The CDR3 totals 13 residues. Trimming took off 5 bases at V and 1 base at J, with 8 bases between the two ends. The germline CDR1 and CDR2 sequences are SGHTA and FQGTGA. The CDR3 reads CASSQTRNTEAFF. For the CDR3, the DNA is TGTGCCAGCAGCCAGACAAGGAACACTGAAGCTTTCTTT.

This clone appeared a few times. CDR3 sequence reads: CARVRTGAYEQYF. The CDR3 coding sequence is TGCGCCAGGGTCCGGACAGGGGCCTACGAGCAGTACTTC. The chain has TRBV23-1 and TRBJ2-7, with TRBD1 matching 9 bases. TRBV23-1 is an open reading frame whose function is uncertain. This CDR3 has 13 residues. J was trimmed by 2 bases and V by 9 bases; bases with no gene match: 5.

This sequence joins TRBV27 and TRBJ1-1; D possibly corresponds to TRBD1 (6 bases). This CDR3 has 14 amino acids. Trimming removed 6 bases at V and 5 bases at J, with 16 bases between. From germline, CDR1 is MNHEY and CDR2 SMNVEV (reference sequence). In nucleotides, the CDR3 is TGTGCCAGCAGGATGACAGGCGGTGGTACTGAAGCTTTCTTT. It encodes CASRMTGGGTEAFF.

The chain is built from TRBV27 and TRBJ1-1; 9 bases align to TRBD1. The trim removed 6 bases at V and 12 bases at J, leaving 8 bases unmatched. Germline V gene lookup returns CDR1 MNHEY and CDR2 SMNVEV (reference sequence). The CDR3 is made up of 12 amino acids. The CDR3 bases are TGTGCCAGCAGCTTAACAGGGGGCGGGACTTTCTTT. Amino acid sequence: CASSLTGGGTFF.

CDR3 in DNA: TGTGCCAGCAGTGAGGGCGCGGGAGGGCCGCATGAGCAGTTCTTC. It specifies CASSEGAGGPHEQFF. The rearrangement uses TRBV2 and TRBJ2-1, with TRBD2 identical over 9 bases. Trimming took 3 bases from V and 8 from J; bases not matched to a gene: 8. CDR1 is SNHLY, CDR2 FYNNEI, per germline. The CDR3 spans 15 residues.

CDR3 sequence: CASRLAGVNTGELFF. In DNA form, the CDR3 reads TGTGCCAGCAGACTAGCGGGGGTTAACACCGGGGAGCTGTTTTTT. V usage is TRBV28 and J usage is TRBJ2-2, with 11 bases identical to TRBD2. The germline V gene has CDR1 MDHEN and CDR2 SYDVKM. V shed 6 bases and J 2 bases; nucleotides not matched to a gene: 2. The CDR3 has 15 residues.

The chain couples TRBV11-3 to TRBJ2-7; TRBD2 agrees at 8 bases. With 5 bases clipped from V and 3 bases from J, the junction kept 6 bases outside the gene matches. CDR3 length equals 14 residues. Germline V CDR1 and CDR2: SGHNT, YENEEA. CDR3: CASSPAAGGYEQYF. CDR3 DNA sequence: TGTGCCAGCAGCCCGGCCGCGGGGGGCTACGAGCAGTACTTC. Filled out from reference TRBV11-3 and TRBJ2-7, the complete variable domain reads EAGVVQSPRYKIIEKKQPVAFWCNPISGHNTLYWYLQNLGQGPELLIRYENEEAVDDSQLPKDRFSAERLKGVDSTLKIQPAELGDSAVYLCASSPAAGGYEQYFGPGTRLTVT.